This is a list of T cell receptor beta chains from one sample in a study of vaccination and CD4 T cells after COVID-19. In TCRdb, the PCR reads were re-called with MiXCR into one record per CDR3 protein. The sample yields about 14,000 distinct CDR3 sequences, 69% seen once. The source material was CD4+ T cells from blood, sampled after SARS-CoV-2 vaccination. Receptor source: a human donor who had recovered from COVID-19. Each CDR3 is given with its conserved first and last residue. A D gene is named only where the DNA matches it firmly. Rows may omit the clone size; those that give it use once, few, many or a size class.

j_gene,abundance,v_gene,d_gene,CDR3aa,CDR3nt
TRBJ2-1,.,TRBV12-3/TRBV12-4,.,CASNYWTNEQFF,TGTGCCAGCAATTACTGGACAAATGAGCAGTTCTTC
TRBJ1-3,.,TRBV5-5,.,CASSPLGGPSGNTIYF,TGTGCCAGCAGCCCGTTGGGAGGGCCTTCTGGAAACACCATATATTTT
TRBJ1-6,.,TRBV7-2,.,CASSLFAGLPPLHF,TGTGCCAGCAGCTTATTTGCAGGCCTCCCACCCCTCCACTTT
TRBJ2-7,few,TRBV7-2,.,CASSLAGAGDEQYF,TGTGCCAGCAGCTTAGCCGGTGCAGGGGACGAGCAGTACTTC
TRBJ2-7,.,TRBV10-3,TRBD1,CAIRMGQDYEQYF,TGTGCCATCAGGATGGGACAGGACTACGAGCAGTACTTC
TRBJ1-1,few,TRBV7-3,.,CASSLMEGTEAFF,TGTGCCAGCAGCTTAATGGAAGGCACTGAAGCTTTCTTT
TRBJ1-2,few,TRBV28,.,CASSSVYGYTF,TGTGCCAGCAGTTCTGTCTATGGCTACACCTTC
TRBJ1-2,.,TRBV12-3/TRBV12-4,.,CASSLRGGDGYTF,TGTGCCAGCAGTTTGCGGGGCGGGGATGGCTACACCTTC
TRBJ2-7,few,TRBV21-1,.,CASSKVRTRKYF,TGTGCCAGCAGCAAAGTACGAACCCGCAAGTACTTC
TRBJ2-5,.,TRBV19,.,CASSQLGAETQYF,TGTGCCAGTAGCCAACTAGGGGCGGAGACCCAGTACTTC
TRBJ2-1,.,TRBV7-7,TRBD2,CASSRTSGGNEQFF,TGTGCCAGCAGCCGGACTAGCGGGGGCAATGAGCAGTTCTTC
TRBJ2-2,few,TRBV7-2,.,CASSLARRKTGELFF,TGTGCCAGCAGCTTAGCTAGACGGAAGACCGGGGAGCTGTTTTTT
TRBJ1-3,.,TRBV6-1,.,CASSFTPTGGSGNTIYF,TGTGCCAGCTCCTTCACACCGACAGGTGGCTCTGGAAACACCATATATTTT
TRBJ1-4,.,TRBV28,.,CASSFSGNQNEKLFF,TGTGCCAGCAGTTTCTCAGGGAACCAAAATGAAAAACTGTTTTTT
TRBJ2-2,once,TRBV30,.,CAWGSGLGELFF,TGTGCCTGGGGTTCAGGGTTGGGGGAGCTGTTTTTT
TRBJ2-4,once,TRBV7-9,TRBD2,CASSQGGTRGALAGIRNIQYF,TGTGCCAGCAGCCAAGGGGGGACCAGGGGGGCCCTAGCGGGAATTAGAAACATTCAGTACTTC
TRBJ1-1,.,TRBV20-1,TRBD1,CRGQAAATNTEAFF,TGCAGAGGACAGGCGGCTGCCACGAACACTGAAGCTTTCTTT
TRBJ1-5,.,TRBV27,.,CASSPRVQVNNQPQHF,TGTGCCAGCAGTCCTCGGGTACAGGTGAACAATCAGCCCCAGCATTTT
TRBJ2-7,few,TRBV7-9,.,CASSPRGNYEQYF,TGTGCCAGCAGCCCCCGGGGAAACTACGAGCAGTACTTC
TRBJ2-7,.,TRBV7-6,.,CASSLVPTSEQYF,TGTGCCAGCAGCTTAGTGCCGACTAGCGAGCAGTACTTC
TRBJ1-5,few,TRBV6-1,.,CASSGPQGPTNQPQHF,TGTGCCAGCAGTGGGCCCCAGGGGCCTACCAATCAGCCCCAGCATTTT
TRBJ2-7,.,TRBV7-2,.,CASSLEQSYEQYF,TGTGCCAGCAGCTTAGAACAGTCCTACGAGCAGTACTTC
TRBJ2-7,.,TRBV2,TRBD1,CASSELRGPYEQYF,TGTGCCAGCAGTGAACTCAGGGGGCCCTACGAGCAGTACTTC
TRBJ2-2,.,TRBV6-1,TRBD2,CASRESGRFSGELFF,TGTGCCAGCAGGGAGAGCGGGAGATTCTCCGGGGAGCTGTTTTTT
TRBJ2-3,.,TRBV6-5,TRBD1,CASSYGTVTGDTQYF,TGTGCCAGCAGTTACGGGACAGTGACTGGAGATACGCAGTATTTT
TRBJ2-5,.,TRBV20-1,TRBD1,CSAGRQGFQETQYF,TGCAGTGCTGGAAGACAGGGGTTCCAAGAGACCCAGTACTTC
TRBJ2-4,.,TRBV20-1,TRBD1,CSARIQGAATKNIQYF,TGCAGTGCTAGGATACAGGGGGCCGCGACCAAAAACATTCAGTACTTC
TRBJ1-6,once,TRBV27,.,CASSSGRWINSPLHF,TGTGCCAGCAGTTCGGGACGGTGGATCAATTCACCCCTCCACTTT
TRBJ2-5,.,TRBV20-1,.,CSARRQQETQYF,TGCAGTGCTAGAAGGCAGCAAGAGACCCAGTACTTC
TRBJ2-1,.,TRBV20-1,.,CSANLQREKQFF,TGCAGTGCTAACCTACAGAGGGAGAAGCAGTTCTTC
TRBJ2-1,.,TRBV5-1,.,CASSLRGEQFF,TGCGCCAGCAGCTTACGCGGAGAGCAGTTCTTC
TRBJ1-3,.,TRBV27,TRBD1,CASSSGQVVYF,TGTGCCAGCAGTTCCGGACAGGTCGTATATTTT
TRBJ1-4,.,TRBV20-1,.,CSARDVPNEKLFF,TGCAGTGCCAGGGACGTACCGAATGAAAAACTGTTTTTT
TRBJ1-2,.,TRBV7-7,.,CASSLFSRIYGYTF,TGTGCTAGCAGCTTATTTTCCAGGATTTATGGTTACACCTTC
TRBJ1-2,few,TRBV19,TRBD1,CASSMEGAYLGYTF,TGTGCCAGTAGTATGGAGGGGGCTTATCTCGGCTACACCTTC
TRBJ2-5,.,TRBV10-2,.,CASGRVRHSETQYF,TGCGCCAGCGGTCGGGTGCGTCATAGTGAGACCCAGTACTTC
TRBJ2-5,few,TRBV6-1,TRBD2,CASSEAPSGPQETQYF,TGTGCCAGCAGTGAAGCTCCTAGCGGCCCCCAAGAGACCCAGTACTTC
TRBJ2-7,.,TRBV27,TRBD2,CASSDLAGTTTYEQYF,TGTGCCAGCAGTGACTTGGCCGGGACTACAACCTACGAGCAGTACTTC
TRBJ1-5,few,TRBV6-2/TRBV6-3,.,CASKAGTLNQPQHF,TGTGCCAGCAAGGCAGGGACGCTCAATCAGCCCCAGCATTTT
TRBJ2-2,.,TRBV6-1,.,CAIYRGGGELFF,TGTGCCATATACAGGGGAGGCGGGGAGCTGTTTTTT
TRBJ2-5,few,TRBV20-1,.,CSAYPGGSQETQYF,TGCAGTGCTTACCCCGGTGGAAGTCAAGAGACCCAGTACTTC
TRBJ2-2,.,TRBV7-2,TRBD2,CASSEGLGTGELFF,TGTGCCAGCAGCGAGGGACTAGGGACCGGGGAGCTGTTTTTT
TRBJ1-5,.,TRBV12-3/TRBV12-4,.,CASSLSGIGQPQHF,TGTGCCAGCAGTTTATCAGGGATCGGTCAGCCCCAGCATTTT
TRBJ1-3,few,TRBV28,.,CASRRHSGNTIYF,TGTGCCAGCAGAAGACACTCTGGAAACACCATATATTTT
TRBJ1-5,.,TRBV6-2/TRBV6-3,.,CASSYASGEGQPQHF,TGTGCCAGCAGTTACGCTTCAGGTGAGGGACAGCCCCAGCATTTT
TRBJ1-5,.,TRBV27,.,CASSPPGYSNQPQHF,TGTGCCAGCAGTCCCCCGGGTTATAGCAATCAGCCCCAGCATTTT
TRBJ2-2,.,TRBV5-1,.,CASSLWDNKIGDTGELFF,TGCGCCAGCAGCTTGTGGGACAACAAAATCGGGGACACCGGGGAGCTGTTTTTT
TRBJ2-3,.,TRBV4-1,.,CASSHPLDTQYF,TGCGCCAGCAGCCACCCGTTGGATACGCAGTATTTT
TRBJ1-5,few,TRBV2,.,CASRGDNQPQHF,TGTGCCAGCAGAGGGGATAATCAGCCCCAGCATTTT
TRBJ2-7,.,TRBV9,.,CASSPHRVLAYEQYF,TGTGCCAGCAGCCCTCACCGGGTTTTGGCCTACGAGCAGTACTTC
TRBJ2-3,.,TRBV2,.,CASRVSSTDTQYF,TGTGCCAGCAGGGTGTCTAGCACAGATACGCAGTATTTT
TRBJ2-5,.,TRBV6-1,TRBD2,CASRQRTSGKETQYF,TGTGCCAGCAGACAAAGGACTAGCGGGAAAGAGACCCAGTACTTC
TRBJ1-1,.,TRBV19,.,CASSLGGPNTEAFF,TGTGCCAGTAGCCTAGGGGGGCCGAACACTGAAGCTTTCTTT
TRBJ2-7,few,TRBV19,.,CASSTQPYTWEQYF,TGTGCCAGTAGTACCCAGCCCTATACTTGGGAGCAGTACTTC
TRBJ2-7,.,TRBV27,.,CASPSRRNIPLSYEQYF,TGTGCCAGCCCTTCACGCCGGAACATACCCCTCTCCTACGAGCAGTACTTC